This T cell receptor beta chain was sequenced in a study of control samples from healthy donors and cancer patients. The ends were cut back, 11 bases at V and 4 bases at J, with 14 bases in the middle. This CDR3 comprises 12 residues. Germline-derived CDR1 and CDR2 are MNHNY and SVGAGI (reference sequence). The assay was immunoSEQ multiplex PCR, and TCRdb's table has in-frame clones only and misses some. The repertoire includes approximately 84,000 clones, almost 85% of them detected once, and over 7.5% sits in the top ten. The chain couples TRBV6-6 to TRBJ1-2, with D possibly being TRBD1 (5 bases). The TCR comes from a woman aged 60 to 75 in good health. The sequencing input was blood. Here the CDR3 DNA reads TGTGCCTCCTACCGGGGGATCTATGGCTACACCTTC. Translated, it gives CASYRGIYGYTF.